This entry is about one TCR beta chain. Method: immunoSEQ multiplex PCR; TCRdb's copy keeps in-frame clones and lacks some. The sample holds some 700,000 clones, 70% to 90% seen once. The germline V and J ends were trimmed by 4 bases and 1 base, with 14 bases remaining between them. Germline V gene sequence: CDR1 SGDLS, CDR2 YYNGEE. This CDR3 is 16 amino acids long. The data were obtained in a study of blood T cell repertoires in COVID-19. The sequence came from a woman aged 18-29 years with acute or convalescent COVID-19. J is TRBJ2-2 and V is TRBV9; tentative D call: TRBD2 (6 bases). The specimen was peripheral blood. In DNA, the CDR3 is TGTGCCAGCAGCACCAGCAGAGCGGGGAACACCGGGGAGCTGTTTTTT. It encodes CASSTSRAGNTGELFF.